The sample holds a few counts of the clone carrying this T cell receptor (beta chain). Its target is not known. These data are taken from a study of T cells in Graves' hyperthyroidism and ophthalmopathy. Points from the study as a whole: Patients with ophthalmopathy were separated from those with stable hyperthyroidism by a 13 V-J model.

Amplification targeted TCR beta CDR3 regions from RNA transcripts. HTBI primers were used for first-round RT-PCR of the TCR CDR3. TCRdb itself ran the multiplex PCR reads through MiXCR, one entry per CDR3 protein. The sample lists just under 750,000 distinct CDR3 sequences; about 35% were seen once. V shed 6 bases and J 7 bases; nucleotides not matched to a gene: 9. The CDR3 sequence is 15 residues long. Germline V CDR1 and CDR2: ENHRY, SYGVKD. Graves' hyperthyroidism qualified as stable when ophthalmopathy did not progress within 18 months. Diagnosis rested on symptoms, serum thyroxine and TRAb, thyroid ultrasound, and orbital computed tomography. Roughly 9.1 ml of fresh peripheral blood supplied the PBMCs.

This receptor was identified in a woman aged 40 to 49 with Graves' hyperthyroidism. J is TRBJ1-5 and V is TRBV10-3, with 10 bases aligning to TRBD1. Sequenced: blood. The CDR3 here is CAIRTGQGGVQPQHF. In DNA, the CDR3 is TGTGCCATCAGGACCGGACAGGGGGGAGTGCAGCCCCAGCATTTT.